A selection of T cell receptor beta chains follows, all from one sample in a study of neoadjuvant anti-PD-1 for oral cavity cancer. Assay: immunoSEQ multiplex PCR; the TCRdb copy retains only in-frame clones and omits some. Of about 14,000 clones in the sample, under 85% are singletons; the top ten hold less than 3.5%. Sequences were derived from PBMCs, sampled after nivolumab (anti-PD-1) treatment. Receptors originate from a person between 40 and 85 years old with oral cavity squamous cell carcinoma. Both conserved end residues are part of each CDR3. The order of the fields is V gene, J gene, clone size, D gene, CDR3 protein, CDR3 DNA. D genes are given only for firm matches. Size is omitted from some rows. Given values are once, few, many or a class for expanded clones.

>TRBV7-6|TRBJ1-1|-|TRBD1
CASSLFRGRGTEAFF
TGTGCCAGCAGCCTTTTCAGGGGGCGCGGAACTGAAGCTTTCTTT
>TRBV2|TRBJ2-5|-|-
CASTNQEETQYF
TGTGCCAGCACGAATCAGGAAGAGACCCAGTACTTC
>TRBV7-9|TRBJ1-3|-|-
CASSFDFSGNTIYF
TGTGCCAGCAGCTTTGACTTCTCTGGAAACACCATATATTTT
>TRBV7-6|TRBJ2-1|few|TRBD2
CASSLRLAGLDNEQFF
TGTGCCAGCAGCTTAAGACTAGCGGGATTAGACAATGAGCAGTTCTTC
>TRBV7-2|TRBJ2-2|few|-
CASSLGGTDGELFF
TGTGCCAGCAGCTTAGGCGGGACCGACGGGGAGCTGTTTTTT
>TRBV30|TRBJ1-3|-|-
CAWARDYGGNTIYF
TGTGCCTGGGCTCGAGATTATGGTGGAAACACCATATATTTT
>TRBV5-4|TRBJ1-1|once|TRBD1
CASSKLTGGRAWDTEAFF
TGTGCCAGCAGCAAACTGACAGGGGGGAGGGCCTGGGACACTGAAGCTTTCTTT
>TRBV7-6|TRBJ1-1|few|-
CASSFGGKSEAFF
TGTGCCAGCAGCTTCGGGGGAAAGTCTGAAGCTTTCTTT
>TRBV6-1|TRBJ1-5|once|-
CASSAQGWGNQPQHF
TGTGCCAGCAGTGCACAGGGCTGGGGCAATCAGCCCCAGCATTTT
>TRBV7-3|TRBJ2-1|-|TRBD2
CASSRLTSSGRASYNEQFF
TGTGCCAGCAGCCGTCTGACCTCTAGCGGGAGGGCCTCCTACAATGAGCAGTTCTTC
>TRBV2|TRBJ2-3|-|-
CASTLLADTQYF
TGTGCCAGCACCCTACTAGCAGATACGCAGTATTTT
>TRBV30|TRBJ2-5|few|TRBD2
CAWSFSGPSQETQYF
TGTGCCTGGAGTTTTAGCGGGCCCTCCCAAGAGACCCAGTACTTC
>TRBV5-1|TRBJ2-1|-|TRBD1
CASSATDREVDEQFF
TGCGCCAGCAGCGCTACGGACAGGGAGGTCGATGAGCAGTTCTTC
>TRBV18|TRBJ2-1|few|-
CASSPQRRTQNNEQFF
TGTGCCAGCTCACCACAGCGACGGACTCAAAACAATGAGCAGTTCTTC
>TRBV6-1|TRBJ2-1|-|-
CASSAGNEQFF
TGTGCCAGCAGTGCGGGGAATGAGCAGTTCTTC
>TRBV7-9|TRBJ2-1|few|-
CASSLDSPNEQFF
TGTGCCAGCAGCTTAGACAGCCCCAATGAGCAGTTCTTC
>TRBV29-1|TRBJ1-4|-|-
CSVSGGGGVFF
TGCAGCGTCTCGGGTGGGGGAGGGGTGTTTTTT
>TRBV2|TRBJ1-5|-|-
CASSWEGNQPQHF
TGTGCCAGCAGCTGGGAGGGCAATCAGCCCCAGCATTTT
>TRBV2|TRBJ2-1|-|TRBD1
CASSQGQGAWGEQFF
TGTGCCAGCAGCCAGGGACAGGGGGCTTGGGGCGAGCAGTTCTTC
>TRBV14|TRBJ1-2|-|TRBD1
CASSQDGGQGIYGYTF
TGTGCCAGCAGCCAAGACGGGGGACAGGGTATCTATGGCTACACCTTC
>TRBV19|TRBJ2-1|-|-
CASSIYDNEQFF
TGTGCCAGTAGTATTTACGACAATGAGCAGTTCTTC
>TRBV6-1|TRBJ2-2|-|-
CASSEEAGRNTGELFF
TGTGCCAGCAGTGAAGAGGCAGGAAGGAACACCGGGGAGCTGTTTTTT
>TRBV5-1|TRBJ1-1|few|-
CASSFTQGIGTEAFF
TGCGCCAGCAGCTTTACCCAGGGAATAGGCACTGAAGCTTTCTTT
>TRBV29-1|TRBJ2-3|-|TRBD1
CSVQNRGRGETDTQYF
TGCAGCGTTCAAAACAGGGGCAGGGGTGAAACAGATACGCAGTATTTT
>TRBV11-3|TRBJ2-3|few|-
CASSPAVSGGHGDTQYF
TGTGCCAGCAGCCCCGCCGTTTCTGGGGGGCATGGAGATACGCAGTATTTT
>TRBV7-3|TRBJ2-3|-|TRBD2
CASSLRAGVGDTQYF
TGTGCCAGCAGCTTAAGGGCGGGAGTTGGAGATACGCAGTATTTT
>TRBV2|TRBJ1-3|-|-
CASSDLGSSGNTIYF
TGTGCCAGCAGTGACTTGGGGAGTTCTGGAAACACCATATATTTT
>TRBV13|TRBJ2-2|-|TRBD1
CASSLRDRSTGELFF
TGTGCCAGCAGCTTAAGGGACAGATCCACCGGGGAGCTGTTTTTT
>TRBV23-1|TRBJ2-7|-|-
CASSQSFEGRVHEQYF
TGCGCCAGCAGTCAATCGTTCGAGGGGCGGGTACACGAGCAGTACTTC
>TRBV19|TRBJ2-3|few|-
CASKERTATDTQYF
TGTGCCAGTAAGGAAAGGACTGCTACAGATACGCAGTATTTT
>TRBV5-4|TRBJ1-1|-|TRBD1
CASSPFDRGRTEAFF
TGTGCCAGCAGCCCATTCGACAGGGGGCGGACTGAAGCTTTCTTT
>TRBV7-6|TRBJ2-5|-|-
CASSLGLGFETQYF
TGTGCCAGCAGCTTAGGTCTAGGGTTTGAGACCCAGTACTTC
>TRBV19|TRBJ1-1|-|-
CASRRVTEAFF
TGTGCCAGTAGGCGGGTTACTGAAGCTTTCTTT
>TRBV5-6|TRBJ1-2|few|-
CASSRDIGYTF
TGTGCCAGCAGCCGGGACATTGGCTACACCTTC
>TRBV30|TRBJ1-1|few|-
CAWSALGTLNTEAFF
TGTGCCTGGAGTGCCCTTGGGACATTGAACACTGAAGCTTTCTTT
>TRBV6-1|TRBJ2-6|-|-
CASDSSGANVLTF
TGTGCCAGCGACAGCTCTGGGGCCAACGTCCTGACTTTC
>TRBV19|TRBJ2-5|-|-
CASSIAGQETQYF
TGTGCCAGTAGTATAGCGGGCCAAGAGACCCAGTACTTC
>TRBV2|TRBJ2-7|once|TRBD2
CASSERLAGVLEQYF
TGTGCCAGCAGTGAGCGGCTAGCGGGAGTTCTCGAGCAGTACTTC
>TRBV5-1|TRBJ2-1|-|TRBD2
CASSLGTSSNEQFF
TGCGCCAGCAGCTTGGGGACTAGTAGCAATGAGCAGTTCTTC
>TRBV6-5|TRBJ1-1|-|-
CASSYHREGTEAFF
TGTGCCAGCAGCTACCACAGGGAGGGGACTGAAGCTTTCTTT
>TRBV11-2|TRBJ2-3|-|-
CASSLLRGAGRFTDTQYF
TGTGCCAGCAGCCTATTGAGGGGGGCCGGGCGGTTCACAGATACGCAGTATTTT
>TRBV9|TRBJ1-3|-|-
CASSVGQVSSNTIYF
TGTGCCAGCAGCGTAGGACAGGTTTCCAGTAACACCATATATTTT
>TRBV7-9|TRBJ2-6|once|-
CASIPDSPGANVLTF
TGTGCCAGCATACCCGACAGTCCTGGGGCCAACGTCCTGACTTTC
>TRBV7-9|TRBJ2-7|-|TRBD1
CASSLGTGGRYEQYF
TGTGCCAGCAGCCTCGGGACAGGGGGAAGATACGAGCAGTACTTC
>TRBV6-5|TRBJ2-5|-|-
CASSYSKGGPETQYF
TGTGCCAGCAGTTACTCGAAGGGGGGGCCAGAGACCCAGTACTTC
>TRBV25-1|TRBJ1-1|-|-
CASSQTVNTEAFF
TGTGCCAGCAGTCAGACGGTGAACACTGAAGCTTTCTTT
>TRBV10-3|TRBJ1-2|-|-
CAISGTDNYGYTF
TGTGCCATCAGTGGGACAGACAATTATGGCTACACCTTC
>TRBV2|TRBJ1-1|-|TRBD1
CAAGGDTEAFF
TGTGCCGCAGGGGGGGACACTGAAGCTTTCTTT
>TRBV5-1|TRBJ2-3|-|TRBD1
CASSLEDRVGTDTQYF
TGCGCCAGCAGCTTGGAGGACAGGGTCGGCACAGATACGCAGTATTTT
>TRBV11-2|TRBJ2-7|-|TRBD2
CASSLGLAGGYNTYEQYF
TGTGCCAGCAGCTTAGGACTAGCGGGAGGCTACAACACCTACGAGCAGTACTTC